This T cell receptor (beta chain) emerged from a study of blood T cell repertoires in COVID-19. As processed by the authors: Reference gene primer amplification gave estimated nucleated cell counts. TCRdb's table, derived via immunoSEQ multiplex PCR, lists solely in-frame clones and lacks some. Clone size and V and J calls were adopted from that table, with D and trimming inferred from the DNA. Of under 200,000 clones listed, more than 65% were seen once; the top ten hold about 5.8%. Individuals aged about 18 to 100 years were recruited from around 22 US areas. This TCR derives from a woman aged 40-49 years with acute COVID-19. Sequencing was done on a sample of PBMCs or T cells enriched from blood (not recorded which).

Written as DNA, the CDR3 is TGTGCCAGCAGCGGGGGGTTACTAGCGGAACAAGAGACCCAGTACTTC. Amino acid sequence: CASSGGLLAEQETQYF. This rearrangement joins TRBV9 to TRBJ2-5; TRBD2 matches at 8 bases. The CDR3 is 16 residues long. The germline V gene encodes CDR1 SGDLS and CDR2 YYNGEE. J was trimmed by 2 bases and V by 3 bases; bases with no gene match: 9.